The next 12 T cell receptor beta chains were all read from a single sample in a study of T cell responses to AZD1222 COVID-19 vaccine. Produced via immunoSEQ multiplex PCR; TCRdb's table is partial and in-frame only. Of 100,000 to 150,000 clones in the sample, 85% to 95% were seen once. Specimen: peripheral blood, collected on day 0 of AZD1222 vaccination. These TCRs come from an adult in good health.

This clone was found once. The chain combines TRBV27 with TRBJ2-1; TRBD2 agrees at 11 bases. The CDR3 has 14 amino acids. With 2 bases clipped from V and 8 bases from J, the junction kept 2 bases outside the gene matches. Looked up from germline, CDR1 is MNHEY and CDR2 is SMNVEV (reference sequence). The DNA for the CDR3 is TGTGCCAGCAGTTTAGGGACTAGCGGCGATGAGCAGTTCTTC. Encoded protein: CASSLGTSGDEQFF.

The chain has TRBV6-5 and TRBJ1-5, with D possibly TRBD1 on 6 matching bases. The CDR3 spans 14 residues. V lost 8 bases, J lost 6 bases, and 17 bases lay in between. Germline V CDR1 and CDR2: MNHEY, SVGAGI. CDR3 sequence reads: CASAHEGGSQPQHF. The CDR3 DNA sequence: TGTGCCAGCGCCCACGAGGGGGGGAGTCAGCCCCAGCATTTT.

The J gene is TRBJ1-4, the V gene TRBV3-1 (or the pseudogene TRBV3-2), with D possibly being TRBD1 (6 bases). The CDR3 extends over 12 amino acids. Germline V gene data show CDR1 as LGHDT and CDR2 as YNNKEL (reference sequence). Between the trimmed V and J ends, which lost 4 bases and 10 bases, there was a span of 10 bases. CDR3 loop: CASSLQGRKLFF. The CDR3 DNA is TGTGCCAGCAGCCTACAGGGTCGAAAACTGTTTTTT.

This clone appeared a single time. This chain links TRBV7-8 with TRBJ2-7, with 7 bases that match TRBD2. This CDR3 has 15 amino acids. The junction had 5 bases not matched to a gene; V was cut back by 3 bases and J by 0 bases. CDR1 and CDR2 (germline): SGHVS, FQNEAQ. The chain's CDR3 is CASSLIGGSSYEQYF. The CDR3 bases are TGTGCCAGCAGCTTGATCGGGGGGAGCTCCTACGAGCAGTACTTC.

This sequence joins TRBV15 and TRBJ1-5; D unresolved. This CDR3 has 13 amino acids. Trimming took off 0 bases at V and 7 bases at J, with 7 bases between the two ends. CDR1 and CDR2 (germline): LNHNV, YYDKDF (reference sequence). CDR3 nucleotide sequence: TGTGCCACCAGCAGAGAGGTTAGGCAGCCCCAGCATTTT. This encodes CATSREVRQPQHF.

The chain couples TRBV19 to TRBJ2-1; D unclear. This CDR3 spans 12 amino acids. Trimming removed 4 bases at V and 6 bases at J, with 7 bases between. Germline V CDR1 and CDR2: LNHDA, SQIVND (reference sequence). The CDR3 loop reads CASSKDLNEQFF. In DNA form, the CDR3 reads TGTGCCAGTAGTAAAGACCTCAATGAGCAGTTCTTC.

The chain links TRBV2 to TRBJ2-7; TRBD2 might be the D (5 bases). The CDR3 extends over 10 amino acids. Germline V gene lookup returns CDR1 SNHLY and CDR2 FYNNEI. The V gene lost 4 bases and the J gene lost 7 bases, with 5 bases spanning the gap. In DNA form, the CDR3 reads TGTGCCAGCAGTGGGAGGGAGCAGTACTTC. Encoded protein: CASSGREQYF. Looking up the rest from reference TRBV2 and TRBJ2-7 gives the full variable domain: EPEVTQTPSHQVTQMGQEVILRCVPISNHLYFYWYRQILGQKVEFLVSFYNNEISEKSEIFDDQFSVERPDGSNFTLKIRSTKLEDSAMYFCASSGREQYFGPGTRLTVT.

The gene calls are TRBV9 and TRBJ1-1; D call uncertain. V was shortened by 0 bases and J by 3 bases, with 12 bases between the two germline ends. CDR3 length equals 15 residues. Looked up from germline, CDR1 is SGDLS and CDR2 is YYNGEE. CDR3 nucleotide sequence: TGTGCCAGCAGCGTAGAGCATACTGGGGACACTGAAGCTTTCTTT. Residues: CASSVEHTGDTEAFF.

This chain joins TRBV25-1 and TRBJ2-7; maybe TRBD2 (6 bases). CDR1 MGHDK and CDR2 SYGVNS come from the germline V gene. This CDR3 comprises 13 residues. The germline V and J ends were trimmed by 8 bases and 4 bases, with 15 bases remaining between them. The CDR3 sequence: CASLGSRGYEQYF. CDR3 coding DNA: TGTGCCAGCCTCGGGAGTAGGGGATACGAGCAGTACTTC.

Here the CDR3 reads CASSQDGGARASTDTQYF. The CDR3, as DNA: TGTGCCAGCAGCCAAGACGGAGGGGCCAGGGCTAGCACAGATACGCAGTATTTT. This chain joins TRBV3-1 (or the pseudogene TRBV3-2) and TRBJ2-3, with a possible D match to TRBD2 (6 bases). The V end lost 0 bases, the J end lost 0 bases, and 16 bases lay between the germline ends. The germline V gene has CDR1 LGHDT and CDR2 YNNKEL (reference sequence). The CDR3 extends over 18 amino acids.

The rearrangement links TRBV9 to TRBJ2-7, with 11 bases aligning to TRBD2. Unmatched junction bases numbered 5, after V lost 0 bases and J lost 0 bases. The CDR3 extends over 17 amino acids. Looked up from germline, CDR1 is SGDLS and CDR2 is YYNGEE. The CDR3 nucleotides are TGTGCCAGCAGCGTAGTTGGGACTAGCGGCGCCTCCTACGAGCAGTACTTC. Translated: CASSVVGTSGASYEQYF.

The chain is built from TRBV18 and TRBJ2-7; D ambiguous. The CDR3 covers 12 residues. Per the germline V gene, CDR1 is KGHSH and CDR2 is LQKENI. Trimming took 1 base from V and 6 from J, leaving 7 bases between them. As DNA, the CDR3 is TGTGCCAGCTCACCACAAGTAAGCGAGCAGTACTTC. It is translated as CASSPQVSEQYF.